The 10 T cell receptor beta chains presented below share a single source sample, sequenced in a study of T cells after yellow fever vaccination (dated by TCRdb to the late 2010s). Explained via the paper, the treatment or condition label denotes: live attenuated yellow fever vaccine strain. Libraries were made using 5' RACE. Sequencer: Illumina HiSeq 2500. TCRdb trimmed public reads at Q25 via fastp, called clones via MiXCR and kept in-frame beta chains. Duplicate CDR3 protein sequences are folded into a single record with the most common DNA and genes. Within this sample are about 260,000 distinct CDR3 sequences, with roughly 13% of them counted one time only. The ten largest clones represent about 0.54% of the sample. The sample here was CD4+ T cells sorted from PBMCs, taken 45 days after the yellow fever booster vaccination. These TCRs come from a man aged 30 to 39 who received the YFV17D yellow fever vaccine.

This clonotype has only a few counts. The rearrangement joins TRBV18 to TRBJ2-5; D is ambiguous. Germline CDR1 is KGHSH and CDR2 is LQKENI. Deletions cut 4 bases from V and 3 bases from J, with 6 bases between. The CDR3 contains 12 residues. As DNA, the CDR3 is TGTGCCAGCTCACTATCCAAAGAGACCCAGTACTTC. Translation gives CASSLSKETQYF.

V usage is TRBV30 and J usage is TRBJ1-4; the D gene is possibly TRBD1 (6 bases). CDR1 is GTSNPN and CDR2 is SVGIG in the germline V gene (reference sequence). The V end was cut by 3 bases, the J end by 5 bases, with 13 bases between. The CDR3 runs 14 residues. This CDR3 reads CAWSLGQRNEKLFF. Written as DNA, the CDR3 is TGTGCCTGGAGCCTCGGACAGCGAAATGAAAAACTGTTTTTT.

There are a few counts of this clonotype. V usage is TRBV6-2 or TRBV6-3 and J usage is TRBJ2-1, with 11 nucleotides matching TRBD2. The CDR3 length is 18 residues. CDR1 and CDR2 from the germline V gene are MNHEY and SVGEGT. Unmatched junction bases numbered 18, after V lost 7 bases and J lost 7 bases. The CDR3 here is CASTSRGTSGPPMNEQFF. The CDR3 DNA is TGTGCCAGCACCTCCCGAGGGACTAGCGGACCGCCAATGAATGAGCAGTTCTTC.

This clonotype was counted between two and nine times. The genes are TRBV10-2 and TRBJ2-7; 12 bases fit TRBD2. The CDR3 extends over 15 amino acids. CDR1 is WSHSY and CDR2 is SAAADI in the germline V gene. Trimming took 7 bases from V and 2 from J; bases not matched to a gene: 6. The CDR3 loop is CASKQTSGSPYEQYF. CDR3 sequence (DNA): TGCGCCAGCAAGCAGACTAGCGGGAGCCCCTACGAGCAGTACTTC.

V is TRBV5-1 and J is TRBJ2-7; TRBD1 is a possible D gene (6 bases). Germline V lookup: CDR1 SGHRS, CDR2 YFSETQ. The CDR3 runs to 13 residues. V lost 4 bases, J lost 10 bases, and 18 bases lay in between. The CDR3, as DNA: TGCGCCAGCAGCCCATACGGGGACAAGGGACAGTACTTC. Translating it yields CASSPYGDKGQYF.

Here the CDR3 DNA reads TGTGCTAGTGGTTTGGTATTGGGTCACGGGGGCAAAAACATTCAGTACTTC. It yields the protein CASGLVLGHGGKNIQYF. The rearrangement uses TRBV12-5 and TRBJ2-4, with D maybe TRBD2 (6 bases). CDR3 length equals 17 residues. The V end lost 0 bases, the J end lost 3 bases, and 15 bases lay between the germline ends. Germline lookup yields CDR1 LGHNT and CDR2 FRNRAP.

This clonotype was counted only a few times. V usage is TRBV10-1 and J usage is TRBJ2-3; 10 nucleotides agree with TRBD2. The germline V gene encodes CDR1 WNHNN and CDR2 SYGVQD (reference sequence). The CDR3 covers 16 residues. V lost 2 bases to trimming and J lost 3 bases; unmatched junction nucleotides: 5. CDR3 nucleotide sequence: TGCGCCAGCAGTGAGGGTAGCGGGAGGTTAACAGATACGCAGTATTTT. Protein product: CASSEGSGRLTDTQYF.

This clonotype turned up a few times. The chain recombines TRBV5-4 with TRBJ2-7; 10 nucleotides align to TRBD2. The CDR3 has 15 residues. In germline, CDR1 is SGHNT, CDR2 YYREEE (reference sequence). After removal of 0 bases from V and 4 bases from J, the junction contained 4 bases not matched to a gene. CDR3 sequence reads: CASSLEIAGGYEQYF. The CDR3 nucleotides read TGTGCCAGCAGCTTGGAAATAGCGGGAGGATACGAGCAGTACTTC.

This clonotype was counted only a few times. The rearrangement uses TRBV5-5 and TRBJ1-1; D perhaps matches TRBD1 (6 bases). Deletions cut 3 bases from V and 0 bases from J, with 12 bases between. This CDR3 has 15 amino acids. From germline, CDR1 is SGHKS and CDR2 YYEKEE (reference sequence). CDR3 sequence reads: CASSWGQSMNTEAFF. DNA for the CDR3: TGTGCCAGCAGCTGGGGGCAGAGCATGAACACTGAAGCTTTCTTT.

The chain carries TRBV24-1 and TRBJ2-1; 8 bases fit TRBD1. CDR1 is KGHDR, CDR2 SFDVKD, per germline. This CDR3 has 16 residues. The V and J ends lost 0 bases and 9 bases, in that order; junction bases with no gene match: 9. CDR3 amino acids: CATSDLSGTGRTEQFF. The CDR3 DNA sequence: TGTGCCACCAGTGATTTGTCAGGGACAGGCCGGACTGAGCAGTTCTTC.